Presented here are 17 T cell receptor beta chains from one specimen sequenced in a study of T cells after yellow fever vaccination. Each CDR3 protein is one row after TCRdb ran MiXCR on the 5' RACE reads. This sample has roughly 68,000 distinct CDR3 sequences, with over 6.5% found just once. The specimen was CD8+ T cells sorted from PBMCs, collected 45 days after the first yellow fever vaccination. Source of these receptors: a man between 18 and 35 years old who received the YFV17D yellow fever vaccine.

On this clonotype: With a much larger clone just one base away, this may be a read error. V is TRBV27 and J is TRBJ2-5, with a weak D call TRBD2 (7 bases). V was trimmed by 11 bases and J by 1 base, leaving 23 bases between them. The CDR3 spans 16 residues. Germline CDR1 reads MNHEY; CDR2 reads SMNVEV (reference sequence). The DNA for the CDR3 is TGTGCCCGCCGTAGGATTTCGGGGGGCCGCCAAGAGACCCAGTACTTC. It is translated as CARRRISGGRQETQYF.

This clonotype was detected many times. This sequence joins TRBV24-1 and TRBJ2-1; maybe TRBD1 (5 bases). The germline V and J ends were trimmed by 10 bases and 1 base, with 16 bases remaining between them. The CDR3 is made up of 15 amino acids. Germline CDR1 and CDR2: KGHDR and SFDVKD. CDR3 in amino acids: CATSRNRPSYNEQFF. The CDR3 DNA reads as TGTGCCACGTCGCGGAACAGGCCGTCCTACAATGAGCAGTTCTTC.

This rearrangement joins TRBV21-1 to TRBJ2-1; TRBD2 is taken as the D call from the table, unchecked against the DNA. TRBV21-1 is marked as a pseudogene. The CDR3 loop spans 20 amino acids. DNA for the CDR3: TGTGCCAGCAGCAAAGTTCAGTCGGGACTAGCGGGGGGAAATCTCAATGAGCAGTTCTTC. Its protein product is CASSKVQSGLAGGNLNEQFF.

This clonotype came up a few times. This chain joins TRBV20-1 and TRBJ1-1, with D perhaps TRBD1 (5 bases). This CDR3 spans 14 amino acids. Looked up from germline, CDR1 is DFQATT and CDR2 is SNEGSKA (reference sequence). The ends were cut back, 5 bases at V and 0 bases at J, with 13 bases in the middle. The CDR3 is CSASLWDVNTEAFF. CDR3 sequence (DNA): TGCAGTGCTTCCCTTTGGGACGTGAACACTGAAGCTTTCTTT.

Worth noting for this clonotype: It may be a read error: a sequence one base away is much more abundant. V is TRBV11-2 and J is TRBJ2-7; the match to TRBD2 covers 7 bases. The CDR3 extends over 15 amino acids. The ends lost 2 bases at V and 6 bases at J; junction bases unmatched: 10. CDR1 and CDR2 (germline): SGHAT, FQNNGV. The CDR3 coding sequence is TGTGCCAGCAGCTTATGCCCCGAGGGGAGGGGCGAGCAGTACTTC. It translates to CASSLCPEGRGEQYF.

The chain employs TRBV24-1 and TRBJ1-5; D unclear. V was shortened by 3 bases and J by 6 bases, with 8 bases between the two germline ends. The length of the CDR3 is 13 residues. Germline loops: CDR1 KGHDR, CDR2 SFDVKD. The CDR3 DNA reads TGTGCCACCAGTGATCTGATCGGTCAGCCCCAGCATTTT. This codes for CATSDLIGQPQHF.

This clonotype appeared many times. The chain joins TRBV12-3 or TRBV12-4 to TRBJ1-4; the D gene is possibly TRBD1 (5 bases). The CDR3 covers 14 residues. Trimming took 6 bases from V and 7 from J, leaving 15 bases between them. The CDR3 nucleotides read TGTGCCAGCAGCCTAGGTTGGGGGAGTGAAAAACTGTTTTTT. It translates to CASSLGWGSEKLFF.

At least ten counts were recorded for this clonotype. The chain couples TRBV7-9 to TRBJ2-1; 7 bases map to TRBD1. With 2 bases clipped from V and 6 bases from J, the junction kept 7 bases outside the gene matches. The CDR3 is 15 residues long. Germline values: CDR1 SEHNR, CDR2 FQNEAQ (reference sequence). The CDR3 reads CASSLSDRPPNEQFF. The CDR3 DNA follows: TGTGCCAGCAGCTTATCGGACAGGCCTCCCAATGAGCAGTTCTTC. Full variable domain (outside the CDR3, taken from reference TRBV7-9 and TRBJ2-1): DTGVSQNPRHKITKRGQNVTFRCDPISEHNRLYWYRQTLGQGPEFLTYFQNEAQLEKSRLLSDRFSAERPKGSFSTLEIQRTEQGDSAMYLCASSLSDRPPNEQFFGPGTRLTVL.

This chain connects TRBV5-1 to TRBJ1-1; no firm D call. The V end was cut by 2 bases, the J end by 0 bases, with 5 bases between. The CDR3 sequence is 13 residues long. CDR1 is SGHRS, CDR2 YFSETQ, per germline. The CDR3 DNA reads TGCGCCAGCAGCTTCGAAGTGAACACTGAAGCTTTCTTT. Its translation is CASSFEVNTEAFF.

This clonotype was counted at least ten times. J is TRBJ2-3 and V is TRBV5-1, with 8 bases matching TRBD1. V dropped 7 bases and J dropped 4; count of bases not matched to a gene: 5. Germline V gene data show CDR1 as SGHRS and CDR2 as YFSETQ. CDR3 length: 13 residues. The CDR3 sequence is CASYRGVADTQYF. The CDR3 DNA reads TGCGCCAGCTACAGGGGGGTCGCAGATACGCAGTATTTT.

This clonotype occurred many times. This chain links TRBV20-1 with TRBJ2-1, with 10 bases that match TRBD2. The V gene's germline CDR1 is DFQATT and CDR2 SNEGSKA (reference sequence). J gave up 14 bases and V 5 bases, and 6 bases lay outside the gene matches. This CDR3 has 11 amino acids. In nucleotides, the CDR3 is TGCAGTGCTGGAAGCGGGGGGGCTAAGTTCTTC. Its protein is CSAGSGGAKFF.

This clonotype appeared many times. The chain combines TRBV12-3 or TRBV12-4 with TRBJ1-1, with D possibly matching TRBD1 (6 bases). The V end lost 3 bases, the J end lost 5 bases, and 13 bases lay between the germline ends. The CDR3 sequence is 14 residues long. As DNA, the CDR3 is TGTGCCAGCAGTTTTTGGGGGGCGCGGACTGAAGCTTTCTTT. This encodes CASSFWGARTEAFF.

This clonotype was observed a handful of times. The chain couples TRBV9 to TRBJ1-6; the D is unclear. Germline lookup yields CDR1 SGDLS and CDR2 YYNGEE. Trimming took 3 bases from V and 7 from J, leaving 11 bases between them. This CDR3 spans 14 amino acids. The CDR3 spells CASSALLLNSPLHF. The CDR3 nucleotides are TGTGCCAGCAGCGCCCTCTTATTGAATTCACCCCTCCACTTT.

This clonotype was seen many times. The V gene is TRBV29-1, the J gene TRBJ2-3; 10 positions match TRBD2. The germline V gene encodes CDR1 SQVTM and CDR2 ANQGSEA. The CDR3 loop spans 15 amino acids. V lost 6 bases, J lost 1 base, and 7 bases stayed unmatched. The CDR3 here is CSVHLTSGGTDTQYF. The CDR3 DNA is TGCAGCGTCCATCTTACTAGCGGGGGCACAGATACGCAGTATTTT.

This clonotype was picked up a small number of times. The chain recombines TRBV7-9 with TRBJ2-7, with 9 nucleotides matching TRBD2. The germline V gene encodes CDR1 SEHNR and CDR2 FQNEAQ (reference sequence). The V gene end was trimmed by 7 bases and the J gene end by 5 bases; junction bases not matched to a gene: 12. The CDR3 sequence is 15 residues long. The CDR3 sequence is CASTPPRTSDHEQYF. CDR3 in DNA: TGTGCCAGCACCCCCCCCCGGACTAGCGACCACGAGCAGTACTTC.

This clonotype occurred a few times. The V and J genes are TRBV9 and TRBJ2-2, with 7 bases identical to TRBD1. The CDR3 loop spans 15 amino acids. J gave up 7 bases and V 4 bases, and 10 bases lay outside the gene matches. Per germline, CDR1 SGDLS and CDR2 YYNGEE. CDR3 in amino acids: CASSLQGPSNGELFF. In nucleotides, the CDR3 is TGTGCCAGCAGCCTACAGGGGCCTTCAAACGGGGAGCTGTTTTTT. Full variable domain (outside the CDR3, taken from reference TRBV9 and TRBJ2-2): DSGVTQTPKHLITATGQRVTLRCSPRSGDLSVYWYQQSLDQGLQFLIQYYNGEERAKGNILERFSAQQFPDLHSELNLSSLELGDSALYFCASSLQGPSNGELFFGEGSRLTVL.

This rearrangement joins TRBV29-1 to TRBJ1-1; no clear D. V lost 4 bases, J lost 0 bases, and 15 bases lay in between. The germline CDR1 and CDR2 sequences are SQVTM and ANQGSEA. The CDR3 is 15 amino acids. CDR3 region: CSVGPGGEVNTEAFF. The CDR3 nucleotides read TGCAGCGTTGGGCCAGGTGGTGAGGTGAACACTGAAGCTTTCTTT.